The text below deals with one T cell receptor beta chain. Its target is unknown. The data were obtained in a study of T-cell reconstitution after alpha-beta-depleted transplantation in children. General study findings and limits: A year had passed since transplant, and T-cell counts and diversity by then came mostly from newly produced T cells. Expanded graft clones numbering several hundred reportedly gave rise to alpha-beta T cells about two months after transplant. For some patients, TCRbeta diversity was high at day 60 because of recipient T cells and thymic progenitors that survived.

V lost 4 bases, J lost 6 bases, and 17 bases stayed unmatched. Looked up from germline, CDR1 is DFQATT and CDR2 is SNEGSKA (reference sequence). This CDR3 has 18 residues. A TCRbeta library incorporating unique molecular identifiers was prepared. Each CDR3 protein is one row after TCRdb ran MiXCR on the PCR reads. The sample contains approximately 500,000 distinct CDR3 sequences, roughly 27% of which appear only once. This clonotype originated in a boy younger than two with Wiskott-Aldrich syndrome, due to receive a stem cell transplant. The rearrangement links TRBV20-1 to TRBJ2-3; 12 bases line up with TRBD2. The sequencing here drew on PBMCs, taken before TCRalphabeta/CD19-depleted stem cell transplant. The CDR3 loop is CSATLPFLAGGPWDTQYF. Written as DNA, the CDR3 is TGCAGTGCTACCCTCCCCTTCCTAGCGGGAGGGCCTTGGGATACGCAGTATTTT.